These 18 T cell receptor beta chains were sequenced from one sample in a study of cytomegalovirus exposure and HLA in healthy donors. The PCR contained 60 Vbeta and 13 Jbeta primers. Assay: immunoSEQ multiplex PCR; the TCRdb copy retains only in-frame clones and omits some. The table lists around 200,000 clones, over 70% of them singletons. Sequencing input: PBMCs. These receptor sequences come from a woman in her sixties in good health and CMV-seropositive.

J is TRBJ2-1 and V is TRBV5-4; D remains unclear. The CDR3 is made up of 13 amino acids. Trimming cost V 5 bases and J 1 base, with 7 bases left between them. Germline loops: CDR1 SGHNT, CDR2 YYREEE (reference sequence). CDR3 amino acids: CASSIGSYNEQFF. CDR3 nucleotides: TGTGCCAGCAGTATCGGGTCCTACAATGAGCAGTTCTTC.

The chain is built from TRBV7-8 and TRBJ2-1, with TRBD2 matching 8 bases. The CDR3 has 16 amino acids. J gave up 4 bases and V 5 bases, and 10 bases lay outside the gene matches. Germline CDR1 reads SGHVS; CDR2 reads FQNEAQ. The CDR3 loop reads CASSPLGREVYNEQFF. For the CDR3, the DNA is TGTGCCAGCAGCCCCCTCGGGCGGGAGGTATACAATGAGCAGTTCTTC.

This clone was observed many times. The chain joins TRBV7-8 to TRBJ1-4; D gene ambiguous. The V end was cut by 3 bases, the J end by 8 bases, with 13 bases between. CDR1 and CDR2 from the germline V gene are SGHVS and FQNEAQ. There are 14 residues in the CDR3. CDR3: CASSFRSGTEKLFF. As DNA, the CDR3 is TGTGCCAGCAGCTTTCGGTCGGGTACAGAAAAACTGTTTTTT.

This sequence joins TRBV19 and TRBJ1-1; TRBD1 is a possible D gene (5 bases). Germline CDR1 is LNHDA and CDR2 is SQIVND (reference sequence). The V end lost 5 bases, the J end lost 0 bases, and 16 bases lay between the germline ends. CDR3 size: 16 residues. CDR3 loop: CASSQEGGAMNTEAFF. The CDR3 DNA reads as TGTGCCAGTAGTCAGGAGGGTGGGGCGATGAACACTGAAGCTTTCTTT.

V and J are TRBV5-1 and TRBJ2-7; D is unresolved. The V gene lost 0 bases and the J gene lost 0 bases, with 13 bases spanning the gap. Per germline, CDR1 SGHRS and CDR2 YFSETQ. This CDR3 comprises 16 residues. CDR3 DNA: TGCGCCAGCAGCTTGGAGGCCGGGTGGGTCTCCTACGAGCAGTACTTC. Amino acids: CASSLEAGWVSYEQYF.

The chain carries TRBV18 and TRBJ2-5; unclear D gene. The germline V gene has CDR1 KGHSH and CDR2 LQKENI. V was clipped by 6 bases and J by 5 bases, with 10 bases between them. The CDR3 sequence is 12 residues long. Written as DNA, the CDR3 is TGTGCCAGCTCCGAGTTCAGGGAGACCCAGTACTTC. Translation gives CASSEFRETQYF.

The J gene is TRBJ1-2, the V gene TRBV30, with D possibly being TRBD1 (6 bases). This CDR3 is 12 amino acids long. V was pared by 2 bases and J by 7 bases, with 11 bases between. Germline V gives CDR1 GTSNPN, CDR2 SVGIG (reference sequence). CDR3 residues: CAWSRAGVGYTF. CDR3 DNA sequence: TGTGCCTGGAGTCGGGCAGGGGTTGGCTACACCTTC. Filled out from reference TRBV30 and TRBJ1-2, the complete variable domain reads SQTIHQWPATLVQPVGSPLSLECTVEGTSNPNLYWYRQAAGRGLQLLFYSVGIGQISSEVPQNLSASRPQDRQFILSSKKLLLSDSGFYLCAWSRAGVGYTFGSGTRLTVV.

The DNA for the CDR3 is TGTGCCAGCTCACACTACCCGACAGGCCCGGGGGCTTTCTTT. Protein: CASSHYPTGPGAFF. J is TRBJ1-1 and V is TRBV18, with a possible D match to TRBD1 (6 bases). CDR1 and CDR2 (germline): KGHSH, LQKENI. This CDR3 contains 14 residues. The germline V and J ends were trimmed by 4 bases and 11 bases, with 20 bases remaining between them.

The chain has TRBV5-1 and TRBJ1-2; D call uncertain. This CDR3 spans 12 amino acids. V shed 6 bases and J shed 6 bases, with 12 bases lying between them. From germline, CDR1 is SGHRS and CDR2 YFSETQ. The CDR3: CASTYDRDGYTF. As DNA, the CDR3 is TGCGCCAGCACCTACGACCGGGATGGCTACACCTTC.

The CDR3 loop reads CASIGQSGYTF. In nucleotides, the CDR3 is TGTGCCAGCATTGGACAGTCGGGCTACACCTTC. This chain connects TRBV6-5 to TRBJ1-2; maybe TRBD1 (6 bases). In germline, CDR1 is MNHEY, CDR2 SVGAGI. This CDR3 contains 11 residues. Trimming removed 7 bases from V and 8 bases from J, with 11 bases in between.

V and J are TRBV5-4 and TRBJ2-5, with 13 nucleotides matching TRBD2. The CDR3 sequence is 17 residues long. CDR1 is SGHNT, CDR2 YYREEE, per germline (reference sequence). The V gene end was trimmed by 6 bases and the J gene end by 5 bases; junction bases not matched to a gene: 13. The chain's CDR3 is CASTQGGLAGASETQYF. CDR3 coding DNA: TGTGCCAGCACCCAGGGAGGACTAGCGGGAGCGTCGGAGACCCAGTACTTC.

The genes are TRBV5-1 and TRBJ2-7, with TRBD2 identical over 12 bases. Germline V gene lookup returns CDR1 SGHRS and CDR2 YFSETQ. With 0 bases clipped from V and 6 bases from J, the junction kept 19 bases outside the gene matches. The CDR3 length is 20 residues. The DNA for the CDR3 is TGCGCCAGCAGCTTGGGCCCCCCACTAGCGGGGGGCACCTCTTTCTCCGAGCAGTACTTC. Its protein is CASSLGPPLAGGTSFSEQYF.

This clone was recorded a few times. This chain joins TRBV7-9 and TRBJ2-7, with 7 positions matching TRBD2. The CDR3 has 13 residues. In germline, CDR1 is SEHNR, CDR2 FQNEAQ (reference sequence). Trimming cost V 3 bases and J 2 bases; bases outside gene matches: 1. The CDR3 DNA sequence: TGTGCCAGCAGCTTTAGCGGGCCCTACGAGCAGTACTTC. Amino acids: CASSFSGPYEQYF.

The V gene is TRBV18, the J gene TRBJ1-2; D gene ambiguous. Deletions cut 2 bases from V and 10 bases from J, with 17 bases between. CDR1 and CDR2 (germline): KGHSH, LQKENI. The length of the CDR3 is 14 residues. The CDR3, as DNA: TGTGCCAGCTCACCAAGCGTATTCCCGCAACCCTACACCTTC. This encodes CASSPSVFPQPYTF.

This chain uses TRBV27 with TRBJ1-1; D perhaps matches TRBD1 (5 bases). CDR1 MNHEY and CDR2 SMNVEV come from the germline V gene (reference sequence). V lost 4 bases and J lost 7, with 16 bases in between. This CDR3 spans 14 amino acids. CDR3 nucleotide sequence: TGTGCCAGCAGTTCCAGGGTGCGTGCCGATGAAGCTTTCTTT. Protein: CASSSRVRADEAFF.

The gene calls are TRBV9 and TRBJ2-6, with 7 positions matching TRBD2. Losses at the gene ends were 6 bases for V and 0 bases for J; bases not matched to a gene: 3. Per germline, CDR1 SGDLS and CDR2 YYNGEE. The CDR3 has 15 amino acids. CDR3 in DNA: TGTGCCAGCAACCGGGGGGACTCTGGGGCCAACGTCCTGACTTTC. Translating gives CASNRGDSGANVLTF.

The chain links TRBV28 to TRBJ2-4; D unclear. Germline CDR1 and CDR2: MDHEN and SYDVKM. V shed 4 bases and J shed 4 bases, with 11 bases lying between them. This CDR3 contains 14 residues. The CDR3 is CASSSPRRKNIQYF. The CDR3 DNA sequence: TGTGCCAGCAGTTCCCCCCGGCGGAAAAACATTCAGTACTTC.

Here the CDR3 reads CASSLDGDGGWEETQYF. CDR3 in DNA: TGTGCCAGCAGCTTAGATGGGGACGGGGGTTGGGAAGAGACCCAGTACTTC. The rearrangement joins TRBV7-2 to TRBJ2-5; TRBD2 might be the D (6 bases). V was shortened by 1 base and J by 3 bases, with 18 bases between the two germline ends. Germline loops: CDR1 SGHTA, CDR2 FQGNSA. The CDR3 sequence is 17 residues long.